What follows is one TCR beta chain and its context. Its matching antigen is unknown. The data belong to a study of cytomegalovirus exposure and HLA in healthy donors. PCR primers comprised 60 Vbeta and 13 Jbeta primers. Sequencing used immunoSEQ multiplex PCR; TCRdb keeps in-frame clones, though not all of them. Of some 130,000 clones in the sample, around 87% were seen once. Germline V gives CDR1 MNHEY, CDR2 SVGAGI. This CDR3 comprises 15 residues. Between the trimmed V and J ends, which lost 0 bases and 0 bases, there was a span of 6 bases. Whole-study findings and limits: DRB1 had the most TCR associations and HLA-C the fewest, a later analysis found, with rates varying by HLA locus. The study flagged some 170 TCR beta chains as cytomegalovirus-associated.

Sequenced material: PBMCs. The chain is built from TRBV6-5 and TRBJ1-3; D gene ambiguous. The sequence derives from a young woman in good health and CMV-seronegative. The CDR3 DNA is TGTGCCAGCAGTTACTCGATCAGCTCTGGAAACACCATATATTTT. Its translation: CASSYSISSGNTIYF.